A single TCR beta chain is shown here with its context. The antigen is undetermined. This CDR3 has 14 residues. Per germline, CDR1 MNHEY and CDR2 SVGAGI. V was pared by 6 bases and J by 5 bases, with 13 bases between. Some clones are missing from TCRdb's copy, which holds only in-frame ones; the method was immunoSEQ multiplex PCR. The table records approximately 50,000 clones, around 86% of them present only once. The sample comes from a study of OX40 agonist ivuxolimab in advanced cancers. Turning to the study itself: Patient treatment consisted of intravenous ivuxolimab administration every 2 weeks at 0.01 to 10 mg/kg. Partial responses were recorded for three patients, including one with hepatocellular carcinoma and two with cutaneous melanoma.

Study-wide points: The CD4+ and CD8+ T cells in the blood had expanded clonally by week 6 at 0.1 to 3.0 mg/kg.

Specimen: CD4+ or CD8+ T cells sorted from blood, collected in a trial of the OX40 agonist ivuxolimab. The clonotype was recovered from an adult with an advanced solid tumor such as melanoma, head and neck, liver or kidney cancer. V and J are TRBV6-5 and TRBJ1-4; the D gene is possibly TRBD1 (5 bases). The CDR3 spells CASRDTGWNEKLFF. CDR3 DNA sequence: TGTGCCAGCAGGGATACAGGCTGGAATGAAAAACTGTTTTTT.